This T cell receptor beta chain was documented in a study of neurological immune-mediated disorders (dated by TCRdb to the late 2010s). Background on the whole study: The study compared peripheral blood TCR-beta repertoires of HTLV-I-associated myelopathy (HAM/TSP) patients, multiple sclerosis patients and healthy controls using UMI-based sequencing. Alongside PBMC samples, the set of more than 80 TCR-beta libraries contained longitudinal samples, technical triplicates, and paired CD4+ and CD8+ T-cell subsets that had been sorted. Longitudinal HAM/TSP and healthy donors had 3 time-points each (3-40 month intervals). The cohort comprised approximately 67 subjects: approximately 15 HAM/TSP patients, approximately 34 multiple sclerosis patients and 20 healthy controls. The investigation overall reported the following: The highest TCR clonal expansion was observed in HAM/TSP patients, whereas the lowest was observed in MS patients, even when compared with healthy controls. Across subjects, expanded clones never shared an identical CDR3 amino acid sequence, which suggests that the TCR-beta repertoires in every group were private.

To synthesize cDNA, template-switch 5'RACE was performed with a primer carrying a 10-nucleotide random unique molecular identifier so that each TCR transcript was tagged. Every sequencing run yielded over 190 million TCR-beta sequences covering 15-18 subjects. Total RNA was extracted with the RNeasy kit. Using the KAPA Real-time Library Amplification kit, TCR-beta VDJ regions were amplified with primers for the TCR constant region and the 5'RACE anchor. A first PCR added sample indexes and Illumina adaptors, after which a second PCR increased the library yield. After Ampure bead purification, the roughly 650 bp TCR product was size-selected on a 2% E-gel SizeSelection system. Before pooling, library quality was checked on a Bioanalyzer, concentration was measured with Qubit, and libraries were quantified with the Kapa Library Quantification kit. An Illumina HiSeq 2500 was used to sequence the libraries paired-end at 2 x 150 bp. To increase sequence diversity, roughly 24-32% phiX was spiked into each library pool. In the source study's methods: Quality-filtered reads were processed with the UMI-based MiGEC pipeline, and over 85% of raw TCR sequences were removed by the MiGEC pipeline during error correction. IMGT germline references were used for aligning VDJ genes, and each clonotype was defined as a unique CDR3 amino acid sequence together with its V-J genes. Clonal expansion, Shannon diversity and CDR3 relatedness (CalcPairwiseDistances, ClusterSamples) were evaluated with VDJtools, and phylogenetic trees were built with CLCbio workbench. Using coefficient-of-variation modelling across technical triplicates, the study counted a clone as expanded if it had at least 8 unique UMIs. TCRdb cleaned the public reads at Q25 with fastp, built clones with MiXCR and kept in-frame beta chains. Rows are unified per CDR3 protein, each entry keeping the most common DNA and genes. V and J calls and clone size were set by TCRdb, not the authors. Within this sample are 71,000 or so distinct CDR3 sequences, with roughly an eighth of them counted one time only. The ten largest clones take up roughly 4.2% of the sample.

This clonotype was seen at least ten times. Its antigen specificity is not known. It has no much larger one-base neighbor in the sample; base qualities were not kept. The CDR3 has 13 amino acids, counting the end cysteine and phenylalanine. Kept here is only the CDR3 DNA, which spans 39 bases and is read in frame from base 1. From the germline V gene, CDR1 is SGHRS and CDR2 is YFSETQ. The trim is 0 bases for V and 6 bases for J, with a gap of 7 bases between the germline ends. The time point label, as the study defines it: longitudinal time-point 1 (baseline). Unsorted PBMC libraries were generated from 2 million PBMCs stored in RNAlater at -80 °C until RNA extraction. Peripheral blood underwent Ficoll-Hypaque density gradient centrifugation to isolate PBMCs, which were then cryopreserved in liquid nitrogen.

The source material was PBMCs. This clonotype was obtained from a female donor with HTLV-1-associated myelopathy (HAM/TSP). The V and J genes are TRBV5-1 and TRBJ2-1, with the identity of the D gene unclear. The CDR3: CASSLEGANEQFF. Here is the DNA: TGCGCCAGCAGCTTGGAAGGCGCCAATGAGCAGTTCTTC. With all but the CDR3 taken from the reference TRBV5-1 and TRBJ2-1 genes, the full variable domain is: KAGVTQTPRYLIKTRGQQVTLSCSPISGHRSVSWYQQTPGQGLQFLFEYFSETQRNKGNFPGRFSGRQFSNSRSEMNVSTLELGDSALYLCASSLEGANEQFFGPGTRLTVL.